The entry below gives a single T cell receptor beta chain sequence along with its context. Its matching antigen is unknown. Timing groups of about 4 and about 12 weeks for second doses were pooled. The source of the sample is a study of T cell responses to AZD1222 COVID-19 vaccine. Study-level findings and limits: Possibly, clonal diversity was underestimated; donors were largely white British and included more females. Just six AZD1222 recipients were seropositive at baseline. Reports say nearly half of spike-specific TCRs go after unmutated variant regions.

Repertoires were generated with immunoSEQ multiplex PCR, while TCRdb's copy carries only in-frame clones and drops some. The data hold over 130,000 clones, with 80% to 95% observed a single time. Looked up from germline, CDR1 is LNHNV and CDR2 is YYDKDF (reference sequence). V lost 3 bases and J lost 2; bases outside the gene matches: 7. This CDR3 is built from 16 residues. The receptor was isolated from an adult who received the AZD1222 COVID-19 vaccine. This specimen consisted of peripheral blood, obtained 28 days after the second AZD1222 dose. This chain uses TRBV15 with TRBJ1-2, with 9 bases fitting TRBD1. In DNA, the CDR3 is TGTGCCACCAGCAGTGCCGGGACAGGGCCGAACTATGGCTACACCTTC. The encoded protein is CATSSAGTGPNYGYTF.